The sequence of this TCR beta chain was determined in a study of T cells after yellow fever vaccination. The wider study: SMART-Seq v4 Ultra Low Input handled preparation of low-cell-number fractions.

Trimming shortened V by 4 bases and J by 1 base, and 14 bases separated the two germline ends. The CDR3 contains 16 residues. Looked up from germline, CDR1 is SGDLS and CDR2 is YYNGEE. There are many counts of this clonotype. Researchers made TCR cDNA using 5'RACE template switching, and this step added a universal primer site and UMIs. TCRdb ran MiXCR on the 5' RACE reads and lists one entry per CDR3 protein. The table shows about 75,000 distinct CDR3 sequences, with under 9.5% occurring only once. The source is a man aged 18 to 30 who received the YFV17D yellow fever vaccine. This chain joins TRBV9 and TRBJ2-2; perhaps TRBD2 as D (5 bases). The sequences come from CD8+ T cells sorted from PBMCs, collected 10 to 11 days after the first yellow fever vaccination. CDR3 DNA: TGTGCCAGCAGCATGAGGTCCCGGGAGAACACCGGGGAGCTGTTTTTT. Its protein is CASSMRSRENTGELFF.